The entry below gives a single T cell receptor beta chain sequence along with its context. Clones were read by immunoSEQ multiplex PCR, and TCRdb kept only the in-frame ones, dropping some. Among some 690,000 clones listed, about 92% were seen once. This specimen comes from a study of shared clonotypes between healthy human individuals. Study-wide background: Two female and a few male donors aged 18 to 49 were enrolled.

Participating donors were healthy, HIV-negative adults free of recent acute infections or vaccinations. The CDR3 has 17 amino acids. Germline loops: CDR1 SGHVS, CDR2 FQNEAQ. Trimming stripped 0 bases from V and 3 bases from J, with 17 bases between. The TCR comes from a man between 18 and 35 years old in good health. Some clones in this sample may be carry-over from other donors' samples. Sequences were obtained from memory CD8+ T cells from PBMCs. Indicated subset: CD45RO+ cells pooled with CCR7-negative TemRA cells. The J gene is TRBJ2-5, the V gene TRBV7-8; D unresolved. This CDR3 is CASSLASPGQMKETQYF. CDR3 nucleotide sequence: TGTGCCAGCAGCTTAGCGTCCCCGGGCCAAATGAAAGAGACCCAGTACTTC.